The 27 T cell receptor beta chains presented below share a single source sample, sequenced in a study of blood T cells in healthy people across ages. Using a J-beta primer mix together with a sample-barcoded 5' primer, a second PCR was run for roughly 7 to 11 cycles. TCRdb fed the 5' RACE reads into MiXCR, producing one record per CDR3 protein. The sample lists roughly 1 million distinct CDR3 sequences; approximately 25% were seen once. The same specimen was also included in a second study, on T cells of mothers and their children.

The sample taken for sequencing was blood. The receptors originated from a girl aged 2 to 10 in good health.

As DNA, the CDR3 is TGTGCCAGCAGCACCAACGAAGAGACCCAGTACTTC. This sequence encodes CASSTNEETQYF. This chain joins TRBV7-9 and TRBJ2-5; D not resolved. The CDR3 contains 12 residues. The V end lost 5 bases, the J end lost 3 bases, and 7 bases lay between the germline ends. Germline V CDR1 and CDR2: SEHNR, FQNEAQ (reference sequence).

This clonotype was detected a few times. This sequence joins TRBV12-3 or TRBV12-4 and TRBJ2-7, with D perhaps matching TRBD1 (5 bases). The CDR3 runs 14 residues. The ends were cut back, 6 bases at V and 6 bases at J, with 18 bases in the middle. This chain's CDR3 is CASSFSSTGREQYF. CDR3 nucleotide sequence: TGTGCCAGCAGCTTCTCATCCACAGGACGCGAGCAGTACTTC.

In this sample, this clonotype turned up a few times. This chain links TRBV6-5 with TRBJ1-6; a weak D match, TRBD1 (6 bases). The germline CDR1 and CDR2 sequences are MNHEY and SVGAGI. Trimming pared 2 bases from V and 5 bases from J, leaving 16 bases between. This CDR3 comprises 17 residues. The CDR3 bases are TGTGCCAGCAGTTACGGGGGCTGGGGGCAGGATAATTCACCCCTCCACTTT. This codes for CASSYGGWGQDNSPLHF.

V is TRBV7-3 and J is TRBJ1-1; D remains ambiguous. Germline CDR1 SGHTA, CDR2 FQGTGA. V was shortened by 0 bases and J by 7 bases, with 12 bases between the two germline ends. The CDR3 sequence is 14 residues long. The CDR3 nucleotides are TGTGCCAGCAGCTTAACATACAACCTCCATGAAGCTTTCTTT. Amino acids: CASSLTYNLHEAFF.

The chain couples TRBV2 to TRBJ1-3; no clear D. This CDR3 contains 14 residues. Germline assignment: CDR1 SNHLY and CDR2 FYNNEI. The V and J ends lost 2 bases and 4 bases respectively, with 9 bases between them. The CDR3 coding sequence is TGTGCCAGCAGTGAAAGCCGGGTCGGAAACACCATATATTTT. It encodes CASSESRVGNTIYF. Full variable domain (remainder filled in from reference TRBV2 and TRBJ1-3): EPEVTQTPSHQVTQMGQEVILRCVPISNHLYFYWYRQILGQKVEFLVSFYNNEISEKSEIFDDQFSVERPDGSNFTLKIRSTKLEDSAMYFCASSESRVGNTIYFGEGSWLTVV.

This clonotype was seen a few times. This chain uses TRBV20-1 with TRBJ2-5, with 7 positions matching TRBD2. The V and J ends lost 3 bases and 5 bases, in that order; junction bases with no gene match: 9. The CDR3 is 14 residues long. Germline V gene data show CDR1 as DFQATT and CDR2 as SNEGSKA (reference sequence). CDR3 protein: CSASMRERGETQYF. The CDR3 region has the DNA TGCAGTGCTAGCATGCGGGAGAGAGGGGAGACCCAGTACTTC.

This clonotype has just a few counts. CDR3: CATSAPGVTETQYF. As DNA, the CDR3 is TGTGCCACCAGCGCCCCAGGGGTGACGGAGACCCAGTACTTC. This chain joins TRBV15 and TRBJ2-5; tentative D call: TRBD1 (6 bases). The CDR3 length is 14 residues. Germline V gene data show CDR1 as LNHNV and CDR2 as YYDKDF (reference sequence). V was clipped by 5 bases and J by 5 bases, with 15 bases between them.

The chain combines TRBV9 with TRBJ1-3; the D gene is possibly TRBD1 (5 bases). V shed 2 bases and J shed 7 bases, with 7 bases lying between them. The germline CDR1 and CDR2 sequences are SGDLS and YYNGEE. The CDR3 is 12 residues long. The CDR3 is CASSVGRNTIYF. CDR3 bases: TGTGCCAGCAGCGTGGGACGGAACACCATATATTTT.

This clonotype was observed a few times. J is TRBJ2-5 and V is TRBV7-2; 7 positions agree with TRBD2. J gave up 4 bases and V 7 bases, and 3 bases lay outside the gene matches. Germline CDR1 and CDR2: SGHTA and FQGNSA. This CDR3 is 12 amino acids long. CDR3 sequence: CASIASGETQYF. CDR3 nucleotides: TGTGCCAGCATCGCTAGCGGAGAGACCCAGTACTTC.

In this sample, this clonotype turned up a few times. This chain uses TRBV27 with TRBJ2-5, with a possible D match to TRBD1 (6 bases). The J call may be in error: the DNA end matches TRBJ2-7 better. Germline CDR1 reads MNHEY; CDR2 reads SMNVEV (reference sequence). This CDR3 region has 13 residues. The CDR3 loop reads CASSSRGIYEQYF. In DNA, the CDR3 is TGTGCCAGCAGTTCCAGGGGAATCTACGAGCAGTACTTC.

The V call is TRBV4-2, the J call TRBJ2-7; 7 nucleotides align to TRBD1. Germline CDR1 reads LGHNA; CDR2 reads YNFKEQ. V lost 4 bases to trimming and J lost 6 bases; unmatched junction nucleotides: 9. The CDR3 is 14 residues long. The CDR3 region has the DNA TGTGCCAGCAGCCCCTCGACAGGGCGCTGCGAGCAGTACTTC. Protein sequence: CASSPSTGRCEQYF.

This chain uses TRBV12-3 or TRBV12-4 with TRBJ2-7; a possible D gene is TRBD2 (5 bases). Between the trimmed V and J ends, which lost 3 bases and 6 bases, there was a span of 12 bases. The CDR3 has 13 residues. This CDR3 is CASSFGPRVEQYF. The CDR3 nucleotides read TGTGCCAGCAGTTTCGGGCCGCGGGTCGAGCAGTACTTC.

This clonotype was counted between two and nine times. CDR3 in DNA: TGTGCCAGCAGCTTCGACCCTTCTGCAACTAATGAAAAACTGTTTTTT. Translation gives CASSFDPSATNEKLFF. J is TRBJ1-4 and V is TRBV7-2; D gene ambiguous. The CDR3 totals 16 residues. With 3 bases removed from V and 0 bases from J, the gap between germline ends came to 11 bases. Germline CDR1 SGHTA, CDR2 FQGNSA.

The genes are TRBV20-1 and TRBJ1-1; tentatively, D is TRBD1 (5 bases). Germline V lookup: CDR1 DFQATT, CDR2 SNEGSKA (reference sequence). The V and J ends lost 1 base and 6 bases respectively, with 12 bases between them. The CDR3 runs to 13 residues. The CDR3 sequence: CSARGDEGAEAFF. CDR3 DNA sequence: TGCAGTGCTAGAGGGGACGAAGGGGCTGAAGCTTTCTTT.

The chain joins TRBV20-1 to TRBJ2-1; the match to TRBD2 covers 8 bases. The DNA end is more similar to TRBJ2-5, so the J call may be wrong. The length of the CDR3 is 14 residues. CDR1 DFQATT and CDR2 SNEGSKA come from the germline V gene (reference sequence). The CDR3 loop reads CSARGAGAQETQYF. In DNA form, the CDR3 reads TGCAGTGCTAGAGGAGCGGGAGCCCAAGAGACCCAGTACTTC.

The rearrangement joins TRBV19 to TRBJ2-5; no clear D. TRBJ2-7 explains the end of the DNA better; the J call may be wrong. CDR1 and CDR2 (germline): LNHDA, SQIVND (reference sequence). This CDR3 has 14 residues. This CDR3 reads CASSMGGFTYEQYF. The CDR3 coding sequence is TGTGCCAGTAGTATGGGTGGATTCACCTACGAGCAGTACTTC.

V and J are TRBV27 and TRBJ2-5, with D possibly matching TRBD2 (6 bases). Gene TRBJ2-7 matches the end of the DNA better, so the J call may be wrong. There are 14 residues in the CDR3. The germline gives CDR1 MNHEY, CDR2 SMNVEV (reference sequence). CDR3 DNA: TGTGCCAGCAGTTTTCGGAGGGAGAACTACGAGCAGTACTTC. Translation: CASSFRRENYEQYF.

This sequence joins TRBV7-2 and TRBJ2-7; maybe TRBD2 (6 bases). Germline V gene sequence: CDR1 SGHTA, CDR2 FQGNSA. V was shortened by 5 bases and J by 5 bases, with 22 bases between the two germline ends. This CDR3 is built from 16 residues. The CDR3 sequence is CASSPYFSGRYHEQYF. DNA for the CDR3: TGTGCCAGCAGCCCTTACTTTAGCGGTCGATATCACGAGCAGTACTTC.

The chain combines TRBV2 with TRBJ1-1; no clear D. This CDR3 is built from 14 residues. Germline CDR1 and CDR2: SNHLY and FYNNEI. The ends were cut back, 6 bases at V and 4 bases at J, with 15 bases in the middle. The CDR3 region is CASSPSIIFTEAFF. The CDR3 bases are TGTGCCAGCAGCCCTTCAATTATATTCACTGAAGCTTTCTTT.

The V gene is TRBV29-1, the J gene TRBJ2-3; D remains ambiguous. Germline V gene lookup returns CDR1 SQVTM and CDR2 ANQGSEA. V was cut by 4 bases and J by 4 bases, with 12 bases left in between. This CDR3 has 13 amino acids. The CDR3 protein is CSVVPGLADTQYF. DNA of the CDR3: TGCAGCGTTGTGCCCGGGTTAGCAGATACGCAGTATTTT.

The J gene is TRBJ1-5, the V gene TRBV6-2 or TRBV6-3; D is undetermined. Per germline, CDR1 MNHEY and CDR2 SVGEGT. V gave up 6 bases and J gave up 12 bases, with 12 bases separating them. The CDR3 sequence is 11 residues long. Written as DNA, the CDR3 is TGTGCCAGCAGCCGAGACTACCACCAGCATTTT. This gives the protein CASSRDYHQHF.

This clonotype was detected a few times. The rearrangement uses TRBV6-5 and TRBJ2-2; the match to TRBD2 covers 9 bases. The length of the CDR3 is 15 residues. CDR1 and CDR2 (germline): MNHEY, SVGAGI. The V and J ends lost 6 bases and 0 bases, in that order; junction bases with no gene match: 2. CDR3 residues: CASRIAGANTGELFF. The CDR3 nucleotides read TGTGCCAGCAGAATAGCGGGGGCGAACACCGGGGAGCTGTTTTTT.

The V gene is TRBV11-2, the J gene TRBJ2-3; D is ambiguous. CDR1 is SGHAT and CDR2 is FQNNGV in the germline V gene. V dropped 4 bases and J dropped 8 bases, with 22 bases sitting between them. This CDR3 region has 16 residues. The CDR3 sequence is CASSSPGALGVGTQYF. CDR3 bases: TGTGCCAGCAGCTCCCCGGGCGCGCTTGGGGTGGGTACGCAGTATTTT.

A few counts support this clonotype. The chain carries TRBV27 and TRBJ2-7; possibly TRBD1 or TRBD2 for D (6 bases each). The germline V gene has CDR1 MNHEY and CDR2 SMNVEV (reference sequence). CDR3 size: 14 residues. V was cut by 5 bases and J by 2 bases, with 13 bases left in between. This chain's CDR3 is CASSGDGGAYEQYF. The CDR3 nucleotides are TGTGCCAGCAGTGGGGACGGGGGCGCCTACGAGCAGTACTTC.

This chain uses TRBV4-3 with TRBJ2-4; D is undetermined. The CDR3 contains 14 residues. Germline V gene lookup returns CDR1 LGHNA and CDR2 YSLEER. The V and J ends lost 1 base and 7 bases respectively, with 11 bases between them. The CDR3 spells CASSQAMRRNIQYF. In DNA form, the CDR3 reads TGCGCCAGCAGCCAAGCGATGCGTAGGAACATTCAGTACTTC.

The chain uses TRBV7-2 and TRBJ2-7; D is possibly TRBD1 or TRBD2 (7 bases each). There are 16 residues in the CDR3. V was clipped by 0 bases and J by 5 bases, with 17 bases between them. Germline V lookup: CDR1 SGHTA, CDR2 FQGNSA. CDR3 loop: CASSLAMLQGRDEQYF. CDR3 nucleotides: TGTGCCAGCAGCTTAGCGATGTTACAGGGGAGGGACGAGCAGTACTTC.

This clonotype appeared a few times. The chain couples TRBV9 to TRBJ1-2; possibly TRBD1 for D (5 bases). Trimming pared 0 bases from V and 2 bases from J, leaving 8 bases between. Per germline, CDR1 SGDLS and CDR2 YYNGEE. The CDR3 sequence is 14 residues long. The CDR3 is CASSVATGNYGYTF. The CDR3, as DNA: TGTGCCAGCAGCGTAGCAACAGGCAACTATGGCTACACCTTC.